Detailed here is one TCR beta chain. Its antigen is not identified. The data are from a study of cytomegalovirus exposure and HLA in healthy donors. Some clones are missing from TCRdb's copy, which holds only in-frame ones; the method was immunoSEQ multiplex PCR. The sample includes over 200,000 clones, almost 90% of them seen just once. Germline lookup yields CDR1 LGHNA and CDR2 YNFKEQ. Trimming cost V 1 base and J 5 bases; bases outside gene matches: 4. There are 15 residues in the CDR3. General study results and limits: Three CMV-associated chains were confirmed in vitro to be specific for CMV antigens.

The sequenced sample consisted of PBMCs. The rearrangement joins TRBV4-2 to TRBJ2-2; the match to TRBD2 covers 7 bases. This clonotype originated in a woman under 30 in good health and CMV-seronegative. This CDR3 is CASSQGAGETGELFF. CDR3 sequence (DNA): TGTGCCAGCAGCCAAGGGGCGGGAGAGACCGGGGAGCTGTTTTTT.